These 5 T cell receptor beta chains share one sample of origin, sequenced in a study of blood T cell repertoires in COVID-19. TCRdb keeps only in-frame clones here, not all; method: immunoSEQ multiplex PCR. The sample contains 100,000 to 150,000 clones, roughly 83% of which appear only once. Specimen: peripheral blood. These receptors originate from a woman of 80 years or more with acute or convalescent COVID-19.

The gene calls are TRBV9 and TRBJ1-6, with 10 positions matching TRBD1. CDR1 and CDR2 from the germline V gene are SGDLS and YYNGEE. The ends lost 0 bases at V and 6 bases at J; junction bases unmatched: 6. This CDR3 has 17 amino acids. The CDR3 reads CASSVEVRTGGNSPLHF. The CDR3 DNA sequence: TGTGCCAGCAGCGTAGAGGTACGGACAGGGGGTAATTCACCCCTCCACTTT.

This chain uses TRBV3-1 (or the pseudogene TRBV3-2) with TRBJ2-7; TRBD2 agrees at 8 bases. Germline assignment: CDR1 LGHDT and CDR2 YNNKEL (reference sequence). V gave up 4 bases and J gave up 2 bases; unmatched junction bases: 7. The CDR3 consists of 15 residues. As DNA, the CDR3 is TGTGCCAGCAGCCCCCTAGCGGGCCGGACCTACGAGCAGTACTTC. Amino acids: CASSPLAGRTYEQYF.

V usage is TRBV5-4 and J usage is TRBJ2-2; 10 bases line up with TRBD2. CDR3 length: 15 amino acids. Germline CDR1 reads SGHNT; CDR2 reads YYREEE (reference sequence). After removal of 4 bases from V and 6 bases from J, the junction contained 6 bases not matched to a gene. The CDR3 spells CASSGLAGGSGELFF. CDR3 nucleotides: TGTGCCAGCAGCGGGTTAGCGGGAGGTTCCGGGGAGCTGTTTTTT.

In this sample, this clone turned up once. The V call is TRBV11-2, the J call TRBJ1-5; perhaps TRBD1 as D (5 bases). CDR3 size: 13 residues. The V end was cut by 2 bases, the J end by 4 bases, with 6 bases between. Germline CDR1 reads SGHAT; CDR2 reads FQNNGV. For the CDR3, the DNA is TGTGCCAGCAGCTTATCAGGGAATCAGCCCCAGCATTTT. Amino acid sequence: CASSLSGNQPQHF.

This clone was found once. J is TRBJ1-6 and V is TRBV7-9; no clear D gene. V gave up 0 bases and J gave up 7 bases, with 7 bases separating them. Looked up from germline, CDR1 is SEHNR and CDR2 is FQNEAQ (reference sequence). This CDR3 has 14 amino acids. CDR3 bases: TGTGCCAGCAGCTTAGCCCGTAGCAATTCACCCCTCCACTTT. Translating gives CASSLARSNSPLHF.